This T cell receptor beta chain derives from a study of blood T cells in healthy people across ages. Study conclusions and caveats: Versus aged donors, long-lived donors had higher diversity and more naive CD4+ cells.

Trimming removed 4 bases from V and 1 base from J, with 17 bases in between. This CDR3 has 16 residues. CDR1 is SGDLS and CDR2 is YYNGEE in the germline V gene. This clonotype was counted only a few times. Its antigen is still unknown. Then a second PCR, running about 6 to 12 cycles, was carried out with a sample-barcoded 5' primer and a J-beta primer mix. A single record per CDR3 protein comes from TCRdb applying MiXCR to the 5' RACE reads. The sample lists some 1.6 million distinct CDR3 sequences, roughly a third occurring once. Donors were healthy Caucasian individuals from Russia aged roughly 6 to 95. No fewer than 5.5 micrograms of total RNA were isolated from every sample.

The receptor's source is a woman aged 25-40 years in good health. The sample was blood. This chain joins TRBV9 and TRBJ2-5; D unclear. CDR3 sequence: CASSPLGGRIQETQYF. The CDR3 nucleotides are TGTGCCAGCAGCCCCCTCGGTGGCAGGATCCAAGAGACCCAGTACTTC.